This TCR beta chain appears in the sequencing data of a study of beta chain features in type 1 diabetes. Study-wide findings and caveats: Insertions were fewer and deletions more numerous at VDJ junctions in type 1 diabetes patients. Sampled from patients, naive, central memory and Treg TCRB repertoires appeared more similar than those sampled from healthy donors. Across all four CD4+ subsets, people with type 1 diabetes showed modestly shorter TCRB CDR3s.

On this clone: What it recognizes is unknown.

Expressed TCRB transcripts were sequenced because the isolated RNA had all been reverse transcribed beforehand. Regulatory, naive and central memory T cell samples averaged around 3.6 million reads. Repertoires were generated with immunoSEQ multiplex PCR, while TCRdb's copy carries only in-frame clones and drops some. The sample holds roughly 140,000 clones, about a tenth seen once. The sequence derives from a man aged 30 to 39 with type 1 diabetes. Material for sequencing was central memory CD4+ T cells from blood.

CDR3 sequence reads: CASSVSGNTEAFF. The DNA for the CDR3 is TGTGCCAGCAGCGTCTCAGGGAACACTGAAGCTTTCTTT. The rearrangement links TRBV9 to TRBJ1-1, with D unresolved. This CDR3 region has 13 residues. Deletions cut 2 bases from V and 1 base from J, with 6 bases between. Germline V gene sequence: CDR1 SGDLS, CDR2 YYNGEE.